The 21 T cell receptor beta chains given below trace back to one sample, sequenced in a study of CD8+CD57+ T cells in acquired aplastic anemia. Profiling that covered TCR beta VDJ and CDR3 relied on genomic DNA as its template. TCRdb re-derived calls from the reads in MiXCR, one entry per CDR3 protein. The sample yields about 220,000 distinct CDR3 sequences, approximately 35% seen once. The sequenced sample consisted of sorted CD4+, CD8+, or CD8+CD57+ T cells (not recorded which) from PBMCs. The receptors were sampled from a human donor in good health, serving as a control.

This clonotype was observed a single time. A much larger clone differs from this one at a single base, so this may be a read error. This sequence joins TRBV25-1 and TRBJ2-5; TRBD1 or TRBD2 may be the D gene (6 bases each). CDR3 size: 14 residues. V was clipped by 5 bases and J by 1 base, with 11 bases between them. CDR1 is MGHDK, CDR2 SYGVNS, per germline. CDR3 protein: CASSPEGGQETQYF. DNA for the CDR3: TGTGCCAGCAGTCCGGAGGGGGGCCAAGAGACCCAGTACTTC. Full variable domain (outside the CDR3, taken from reference TRBV25-1 and TRBJ2-5): EADIYQTPRYLVIGTGKKITLECSQTMGHDKMYWYQQDPGMELHLIHYSYGVNSTEKGDLSSESTVSRIRTEHFPLTLESARPSHTSQYLCASSPEGGQETQYFGPGTRLLVL.

In this sample, this clonotype turned up a few times. A much larger clone lies one base from this, so it may be a read error. This chain connects TRBV7-8 to TRBJ1-2, with unresolved D. The germline V gene encodes CDR1 SGHVS and CDR2 FQNEAQ. The CDR3 extends over 15 amino acids. The V gene lost 1 base and the J gene lost 6 bases, with 15 bases spanning the gap. CDR3: CASSLGGDYWDGYTF. DNA of the CDR3: TGTGCCAGCAGCTTAGGTGGCGACTACTGGGATGGCTACACCTTC.

This clonotype showed up just a few times. The V call is TRBV7-9, the J call TRBJ1-5, with D maybe TRBD1 (6 bases). V was shortened by 5 bases and J by 3 bases, with 8 bases between the two germline ends. Germline V gene sequence: CDR1 SEHNR, CDR2 FQNEAQ (reference sequence). The CDR3 consists of 13 residues. Here the CDR3 DNA reads TGTGCCAGCAGCCGGGACAACAATCAGCCCCAGCATTTT. Encoded protein: CASSRDNNQPQHF.

The chain carries TRBV13 and TRBJ2-1, with unresolved D. There are 12 residues in the CDR3. Germline V gene sequence: CDR1 PRHDT, CDR2 FYEKMQ (reference sequence). V lost 1 base and J 8 bases, leaving 6 bases between the germline ends. The chain's CDR3 is CASSLVGYEQFF. Here the CDR3 DNA reads TGTGCCAGCAGCTTAGTAGGGTATGAGCAGTTCTTC.

Ten or more counts support this clonotype. The CDR3 here is CASISMDRGNTEAFF. The DNA of the CDR3 is TGTGCCAGTATCTCCATGGACAGGGGGAACACTGAAGCTTTCTTT. This chain joins TRBV19 and TRBJ1-1; 9 bases fit TRBD1. This CDR3 has 15 amino acids. Germline V gene lookup returns CDR1 LNHDA and CDR2 SQIVND (reference sequence). The J segment lost 1 base and the V segment lost 7 bases, leaving 7 bases of the junction unmatched.

The chain joins TRBV28 to TRBJ1-4; the D gene is possibly TRBD1 (6 bases). Germline V lookup: CDR1 MDHEN, CDR2 SYDVKM. The V end was cut by 6 bases, the J end by 0 bases, with 17 bases between. The CDR3 is made up of 17 amino acids. The CDR3 DNA follows: TGTGCCAGCAGGAACTCAGGGGCAGAAACAACTAATGAAAAACTGTTTTTT. As protein: CASRNSGAETTNEKLFF. Filled out from reference TRBV28 and TRBJ1-4, the complete variable domain reads DVKVTQSSRYLVKRTGEKVFLECVQDMDHENMFWYRQDPGLGLRLIYFSYDVKMKEKGDIPEGYSVSREKKERFSLILESASTNQTSMYLCASRNSGAETTNEKLFFGSGTQLSVL.

This clonotype has at least ten counts. CDR3: CASSTGSQPQHF. CDR3 in DNA: TGTGCCAGCAGTACAGGGAGTCAGCCCCAGCATTTT. The chain combines TRBV28 with TRBJ1-5; maybe TRBD1 (6 bases). CDR3 size: 12 residues. Germline V gene lookup returns CDR1 MDHEN and CDR2 SYDVKM. Trimming took 5 bases from V and 6 from J, leaving 8 bases between them.

The gene calls are TRBV6-2 or TRBV6-3 and TRBJ1-1; 7 bases are shared with TRBD1. The ends lost 8 bases at V and 6 bases at J; junction bases unmatched: 12. The CDR3 contains 14 residues. Germline CDR1 is MNHEY and CDR2 is SVGEGT. The CDR3 reads CASFYGTASAEAFF. CDR3 DNA: TGTGCCAGCTTTTACGGGACAGCCTCCGCTGAAGCTTTCTTT.

The chain carries TRBV2 and TRBJ1-6; D is undetermined. Germline CDR1 SNHLY, CDR2 FYNNEI. V lost 6 bases and J 10 bases, leaving 10 bases between the germline ends. This CDR3 contains 12 residues. DNA for the CDR3: TGTGCCAGCAGGAATGGGGTCTCACCCCTCCACTTT. Translation gives CASRNGVSPLHF.

The chain couples TRBV6-5 to TRBJ1-1; a possible D gene is TRBD1 (6 bases). Trimming took off 2 bases at V and 2 bases at J, with 15 bases between the two ends. CDR1 is MNHEY and CDR2 is SVGAGI in the germline V gene. This CDR3 has 16 amino acids. CDR3 in amino acids: CASSYPEGGGNTEAFF. CDR3 nucleotide sequence: TGTGCCAGCAGTTACCCCGAGGGGGGGGGAAACACTGAAGCTTTCTTT.

This clonotype was counted at least ten times. The chain recombines TRBV19 with TRBJ2-3; no clear D. This CDR3 spans 13 amino acids. Looked up from germline, CDR1 is LNHDA and CDR2 is SQIVND (reference sequence). V gave up 4 bases and J gave up 3 bases, with 8 bases separating them. The CDR3 sequence: CASSNKGTDTQYF. CDR3 nucleotides: TGTGCCAGTAGTAACAAAGGGACAGATACGCAGTATTTT.

The table lists this clonotype with many counts. The rearrangement uses TRBV29-1 and TRBJ2-7; D is unresolved. This CDR3 is 13 amino acids long. V lost 2 bases, J lost 2 bases, and 10 bases lay in between. Germline V gene lookup returns CDR1 SQVTM and CDR2 ANQGSEA. The CDR3 bases are TGCAGCGTTGAATCAAGTGGGGCCTACGAGCAGTACTTC. Translated: CSVESSGAYEQYF.

V is TRBV29-1 and J is TRBJ1-2; 8 nucleotides match TRBD1. Germline lookup yields CDR1 SQVTM and CDR2 ANQGSEA. V was pared by 6 bases and J by 1 base, with 10 bases of the junction left unmatched. The CDR3 loop spans 15 amino acids. CDR3 residues: CSVATTGGGNYGYTF. CDR3 sequence (DNA): TGCAGCGTCGCTACTACAGGGGGTGGTAACTATGGCTACACCTTC.

This clonotype was recorded many times. Written as DNA, the CDR3 is TGCAGTGCTAGGCGCCCGGGCGGCAATCAGCCCCAGCATTTT. Translation: CSARRPGGNQPQHF. The chain has TRBV20-1 and TRBJ1-5; D is undetermined. The CDR3 contains 14 residues. The ends were cut back, 3 bases at V and 2 bases at J, with 11 bases in the middle. Germline CDR1 is DFQATT and CDR2 is SNEGSKA (reference sequence).

This clonotype was seen many times. DNA for the CDR3: TGCAGTGCTGCTCAGACAGCCGACTATGGCTACACCTTC. As protein: CSAAQTADYGYTF. The genes are TRBV20-1 and TRBJ1-2; perhaps TRBD1 as D (5 bases). The V gene lost 5 bases and the J gene lost 3 bases, with 13 bases spanning the gap. Germline V lookup: CDR1 DFQATT, CDR2 SNEGSKA (reference sequence). The CDR3 spans 13 residues.

There are many counts of this clonotype. V and J are TRBV7-2 and TRBJ2-7; 8 bases agree with TRBD1. V gave up 5 bases and J gave up 3 bases; unmatched junction bases: 3. The CDR3 is 13 amino acids. Germline V gives CDR1 SGHTA, CDR2 FQGNSA. DNA for the CDR3: TGTGCCAGCAGCATAGGACAGGGCTACGAGCAGTACTTC. Protein sequence: CASSIGQGYEQYF.

This clonotype occurred many times. This chain connects TRBV2 to TRBJ1-1, with 7 positions matching TRBD1. Germline lookup yields CDR1 SNHLY and CDR2 FYNNEI. CDR3 size: 15 residues. The ends lost 3 bases at V and 4 bases at J; junction bases unmatched: 8. The CDR3 region is CASSEATGPGTEAFF. The CDR3 DNA sequence: TGTGCCAGCAGTGAGGCGACAGGGCCGGGCACTGAAGCTTTCTTT.

This clonotype was counted at least ten times. The rearrangement uses TRBV5-1 and TRBJ1-6; weak D call: TRBD1 (6 bases). The V gene lost 4 bases and the J gene lost 9 bases, with 11 bases spanning the gap. The germline V gene has CDR1 SGHRS and CDR2 YFSETQ. CDR3 size: 13 residues. CDR3 in DNA: TGCGCCAGCAGCGGGGGCCCCCTTTCACCCCTCCACTTT. This codes for CASSGGPLSPLHF.

There are many counts of this clonotype. The rearrangement links TRBV19 to TRBJ2-7; TRBD1 might be the D (5 bases). Germline CDR1 is LNHDA and CDR2 is SQIVND (reference sequence). The CDR3 runs 16 residues. Trimming removed 2 bases from V and 0 bases from J, with 14 bases in between. The DNA of the CDR3 is TGTGCCAGTAGTATATGGGGCCCGTCGAGCTCCTACGAGCAGTACTTC. Its protein product is CASSIWGPSSSYEQYF.

Ten or more counts support this clonotype. The chain recombines TRBV20-1 with TRBJ2-3; TRBD2 agrees at 8 bases. CDR1 is DFQATT and CDR2 is SNEGSKA in the germline V gene (reference sequence). The CDR3 spans 14 residues. V dropped 6 bases and J dropped 5; count of bases not matched to a gene: 10. In DNA form, the CDR3 reads TGCAGTGCCCTTAAGCGGGAGTTAAAAGATACGCAGTATTTT. It translates to CSALKRELKDTQYF.

As for this clonotype: Mismatch with germline at one junction end may stem from a read error. The rearrangement links TRBV7-8 to TRBJ1-1; D ambiguous. CDR3 length: 15 residues. Per the germline V gene, CDR1 is SGHVS and CDR2 is FQNEAQ. The CDR3 reads CASSVAGSTPAEAFF. The CDR3 DNA sequence: TGTGCCAGCAGCGTAGCTGGGTCCACCCCCGCTGAAGCTTTCTTT.